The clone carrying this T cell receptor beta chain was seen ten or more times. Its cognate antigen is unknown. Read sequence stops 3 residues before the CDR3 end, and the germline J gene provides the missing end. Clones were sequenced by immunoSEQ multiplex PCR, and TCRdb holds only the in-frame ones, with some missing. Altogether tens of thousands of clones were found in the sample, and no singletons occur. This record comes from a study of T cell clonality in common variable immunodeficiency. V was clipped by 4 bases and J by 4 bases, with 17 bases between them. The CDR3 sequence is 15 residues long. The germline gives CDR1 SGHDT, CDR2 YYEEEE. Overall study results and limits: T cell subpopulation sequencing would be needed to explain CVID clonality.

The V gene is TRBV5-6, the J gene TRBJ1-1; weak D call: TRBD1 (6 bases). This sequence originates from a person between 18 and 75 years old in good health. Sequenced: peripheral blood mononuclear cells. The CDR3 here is CASSHIQGRSTEAFF. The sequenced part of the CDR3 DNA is TGTGCCAGCAGCCACATACAGGGTAGGAGCACTGAA.